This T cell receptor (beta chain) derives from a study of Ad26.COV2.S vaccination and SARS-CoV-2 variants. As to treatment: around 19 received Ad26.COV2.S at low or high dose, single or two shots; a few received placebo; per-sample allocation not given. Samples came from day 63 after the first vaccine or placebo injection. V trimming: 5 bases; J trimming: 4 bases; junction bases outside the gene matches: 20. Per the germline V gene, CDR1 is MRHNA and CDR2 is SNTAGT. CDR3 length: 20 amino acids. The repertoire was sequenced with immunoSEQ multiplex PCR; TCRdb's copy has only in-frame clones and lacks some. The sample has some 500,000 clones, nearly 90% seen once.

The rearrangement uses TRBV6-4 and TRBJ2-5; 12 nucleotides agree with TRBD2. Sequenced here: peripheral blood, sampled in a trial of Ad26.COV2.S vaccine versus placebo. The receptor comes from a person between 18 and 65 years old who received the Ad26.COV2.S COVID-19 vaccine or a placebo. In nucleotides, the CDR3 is TGTGCCAGCAGTTTTGGAGGCCGTGCTAGCGGGAGGGCTAAGGTAGAGACCCAGTACTTC. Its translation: CASSFGGRASGRAKVETQYF.